The sequence of this T cell receptor beta chain was determined in a study of beta chain features in type 1 diabetes. Whole-study context: Across every sample, around 100,000,000 sorted cells were examined in total.

The sequenced template was cDNA made from the entire isolated RNA. Deep immunoSEQ sequencing covered naive, central memory and regulatory T cell samples. Clones were sequenced by immunoSEQ multiplex PCR, and TCRdb holds only the in-frame ones, with some missing. The sample carries 300,000 to 350,000 clones, approximately 9.9% recorded once. On this clone: Its antigen is still unknown.

General study findings and limits: These data did not resolve whether HLA type affects TCRB rearrangement. Type 1 diabetes patients had TCRB CDR3s that were shorter (moderately but significantly so) in all four CD4+ subsets.

The V gene end was trimmed by 3 bases and the J gene end by 0 bases; junction bases not matched to a gene: 12. Germline loops: CDR1 SGDLS, CDR2 YYNGEE. The CDR3 is 17 amino acids. The sample taken for sequencing was central memory CD4+ T cells from blood. The clonotype was recovered from a man aged 25 to 45 with type 1 diabetes. The chain carries TRBV9 and TRBJ2-7; 7 bases are shared with TRBD2. The chain's CDR3 is CASSESPPASGSYEQYF. The DNA of the CDR3 is TGTGCCAGCAGCGAGTCCCCTCCGGCTAGCGGCTCCTACGAGCAGTACTTC.